This TCR beta chain is from a study of regulatory T cells in long-lasting Graves disease. Notes on the study in general: Persistent patients shared more public clonotypes (about 2,800) than newly diagnosed patients (about 970).

As to time point: newly diagnosed GD, antithyroid drugs for less than 3 months. PBMC RNA was the source of the TCR library. Looked up from germline, CDR1 is SGHKS and CDR2 is YYEKEE (reference sequence). Trimming took off 4 bases at V and 1 base at J, with 9 bases between the two ends. The CDR3 spans 14 residues. Arm-PCR of CDR3 regions with iRepertoire HTBI primers generated TCR beta libraries. TCRdb reprocessed the multiplex PCR reads with MiXCR, giving one entry per CDR3 protein. The sample has 370,000 or so distinct CDR3 sequences, 15% to 20% seen once. This clonotype has only a few counts. Its antigen is unknown. This sample also belongs to another study, concerning T cells in Graves' hyperthyroidism and ophthalmopathy. That publication notes: Graves' hyperthyroidism qualified as stable when ophthalmopathy did not progress within 18 months.

The V call is TRBV5-5, the J call TRBJ1-3; D is unresolved. This specimen consisted of peripheral blood mononuclear cells (PBMCs), obtained at new diagnosis, from a patient treated with antithyroid drugs. The clonotype was recovered from a young woman with Graves disease. Written as DNA, the CDR3 is TGTGCCAGCAGCGGCCGAATTTCTGGAAACACCATATATTTT. Translated: CASSGRISGNTIYF.